The present T cell receptor (beta chain) was sequenced within a study of blood T cell repertoires in COVID-19. The V and J ends lost 5 bases and 3 bases, in that order; junction bases with no gene match: 4. The CDR3 covers 14 residues. The germline gives CDR1 MDHEN, CDR2 SYDVKM. Profiled with immunoSEQ multiplex PCR; TCRdb holds only in-frame clones, not every one. This sample yields 200,000 to 300,000 clones, of which about 91% are seen a single time; roughly 1.2% belongs to the top ten. The TCR sequence derives from a woman aged 40 to 50 with acute COVID-19. The rearrangement joins TRBV28 to TRBJ2-1; 7 bases are a match to TRBD2. What was sequenced was PBMCs or T cells enriched from blood (not recorded which). CDR3 DNA sequence: TGTGCCAGCAGTCCACGGGAGGTCTACAATGAGCAGTTCTTC. The encoded protein is CASSPREVYNEQFF.